This passage covers 10 T cell receptor beta chains from one sample sequenced in a study of T-cell memory formation after mild COVID-19. One entry per CDR3 protein results from TCRdb running MiXCR on the 5' RACE reads. The sample consists of about 400,000 distinct CDR3 sequences, roughly 14% of them appearing once. Source material: PBMCs or a T cell subset sorted from them (not recorded which). The source of these receptors is a man aged 18-30 years who had mild COVID-19 (a few samples of this study predate the infection). Cell type and time point are not known.

The chain uses TRBV20-1 and TRBJ1-1; D is undetermined. This CDR3 contains 14 residues. CDR1 and CDR2 from the germline V gene are DFQATT and SNEGSKA (reference sequence). Trimming removed 1 base at V and 5 bases at J, with 14 bases between. CDR3 residues: CSARGLASETEAFF. The DNA for the CDR3 is TGCAGTGCTAGAGGTTTGGCTAGCGAAACTGAAGCTTTCTTT.

The chain recombines TRBV2 with TRBJ2-2, with 11 bases identical to TRBD2. The CDR3 covers 17 residues. Germline lookup yields CDR1 SNHLY and CDR2 FYNNEI. V was pared by 10 bases and J by 5 bases, with 15 bases of the junction left unmatched. DNA of the CDR3: TGTGCCACCCCCGTCCTTAGCGGGGGGGCCTGGACCGGGGAGCTGTTTTTT. It encodes CATPVLSGGAWTGELFF.

V is TRBV13 and J is TRBJ2-2; TRBD2 matches 14 bases. This CDR3 comprises 16 residues. CDR1 is PRHDT and CDR2 is FYEKMQ in the germline V gene (reference sequence). Losses at the gene ends were 5 bases for V and 5 bases for J; bases not matched to a gene: 4. This CDR3 reads CASSEGTSGGTGELFF. Written as DNA, the CDR3 is TGTGCCAGCAGCGAAGGGACTAGCGGGGGAACCGGGGAGCTGTTTTTT.

The sample holds many counts of this clonotype. The chain recombines TRBV15 with TRBJ1-2; no clear D. V lost 5 bases, J lost 8 bases, and 18 bases lay in between. The V gene's germline CDR1 is LNHNV and CDR2 YYDKDF (reference sequence). The CDR3 runs 14 residues. CDR3 amino acids: CATSGVGIIGGYTF. In nucleotides, the CDR3 is TGTGCCACCAGCGGAGTTGGGATTATCGGAGGCTACACCTTC.

This clonotype has just a few counts. This chain links TRBV6-6 with TRBJ1-1; 8 nucleotides match TRBD1. This CDR3 contains 15 residues. The J segment lost 0 bases and the V segment lost 4 bases, leaving 4 bases of the junction unmatched. The germline V gene encodes CDR1 MNHNY and CDR2 SVGAGI (reference sequence). The DNA for the CDR3 is TGTGCCAGCAGTTCCCCGGGACAGGTGAACACTGAAGCTTTCTTT. It codes for CASSSPGQVNTEAFF.

The rearrangement links TRBV15 to TRBJ1-1, with D possibly being TRBD1 (6 bases). CDR1 is LNHNV, CDR2 YYDKDF, per germline (reference sequence). This CDR3 is built from 14 residues. Trimming took 1 base from V and 6 from J, leaving 12 bases between them. The DNA for the CDR3 is TGTGCCACCAGCAGAGGGGGGGGCTCTGCTGAAGCTTTCTTT. Its translation: CATSRGGGSAEAFF. Variable domain in full (rest from reference TRBV15 and TRBJ1-1): DAMVIQNPRYQVTQFGKPVTLSCSQTLNHNVMYWYQQKSSQAPKLLFHYYDKDFNNEADTPDNFQSRRPNTSFCFLDIRSPGLGDTAMYLCATSRGGGSAEAFFGQGTRLTVV.

There are a few counts of this clonotype. The chain combines TRBV7-3 with TRBJ2-3; possibly TRBD1 or TRBD2 for D (6 bases each). V was trimmed by 4 bases and J by 5 bases, leaving 13 bases between them. The CDR3 loop spans 14 amino acids. In germline, CDR1 is SGHTA, CDR2 FQGTGA. The CDR3 loop is CASSSGGRGDTQYF. The CDR3 DNA is TGTGCCAGCAGCTCCGGGGGCCGCGGAGATACGCAGTATTTT.

This clonotype was counted only a few times. This sequence joins TRBV7-9 and TRBJ2-7; TRBD1 or TRBD2 may be the D gene (5 bases each). Germline loops: CDR1 SEHNR, CDR2 FQNEAQ (reference sequence). The CDR3 has 13 amino acids. Trimming shortened V by 4 bases and J by 3 bases, and 10 bases separated the two germline ends. CDR3 DNA: TGTGCCAGCAGCTCGGGACGGTACTACGAGCAGTACGTC. It codes for CASSSGRYYEQYV.

The chain employs TRBV5-1 and TRBJ1-2, with D tentatively TRBD1 (6 bases). Germline loops: CDR1 SGHRS, CDR2 YFSETQ. V was cut by 5 bases and J by 4 bases, with 15 bases left in between. The CDR3 extends over 14 amino acids. The DNA for the CDR3 is TGCGCCAGCAGTTCTGACAGGAGGGTCTATGGCTACACCTTC. It yields the protein CASSSDRRVYGYTF.

The rearrangement links TRBV10-3 to TRBJ2-3, with TRBD2 identical over 10 bases. V lost 2 bases and J lost 2; bases outside the gene matches: 4. Germline values: CDR1 ENHRY, CDR2 SYGVKD. The CDR3 totals 16 residues. The CDR3 DNA reads TGTGCCATCAGTGAGGGAGCGGGGGGGATCACAGATACGCAGTATTTT. This sequence encodes CAISEGAGGITDTQYF.